This paragraph covers one T cell receptor beta chain sequence. Its antigen is undetermined. Produced via immunoSEQ multiplex PCR; TCRdb's table is partial and in-frame only. The table shows more than 30,000 clones, with around 90% occurring only once. Cells defined as naive were viable CD3+CD4+ or CD3+CD8+ and CCR7+CD45RA+CD45RO-CD95-CD27+CD28+. The data stem from a study of T cells after posttransplantation cyclophosphamide. General study points: Tissue-infiltrating T cells from skin or gut overlapped little with blood T cells.

This receptor was obtained from a woman aged 55-70 years in good health, CMV-negative, and a related stem cell transplant donor. The sequenced material came from naive CD4+ T cells sorted from PBMCs.

The CDR3, as DNA: TGTGCCAGCAGCACCCCAGAGGGACAGTTCTATGGCTACACCTTC. This gives the protein CASSTPEGQFYGYTF. The chain carries TRBV21-1 and TRBJ1-2; the D call in the table, TRBD1, was not verified against the DNA. TRBV21-1 is an annotated pseudogene. The CDR3 loop spans 15 amino acids.